This is a list of T cell receptor beta chains from one sample in a study of Ad26.COV2.S vaccination and SARS-CoV-2 variants. Here immunoSEQ multiplex PCR was the method, and the copy in TCRdb shows in-frame clones only, minus some. The sample contains roughly 320,000 clones, around four fifths of which appear only once. This specimen was peripheral blood, taken in a trial of Ad26.COV2.S vaccine versus placebo. All receptors derive from a person aged 18-60 years who received the Ad26.COV2.S COVID-19 vaccine or a placebo. The CDR3 runs from the conserved cysteine through the conserved F or W. The order of the fields is J gene, clone size, V gene, CDR3 protein. The size of a clone is reported for some rows only, either as once, few or many, or as a class for expanded clones.

>TRBJ2-3|NA|TRBV5-6
CASSLGLATDTQYF
>TRBJ1-1|NA|TRBV11-3
CASTHREGITEAFF
>TRBJ1-1|NA|TRBV5-4
CASQGGAWTEAFF
>TRBJ2-2|NA|TRBV7-2
CASSPPRAPGELFF
>TRBJ2-2|NA|TRBV6-5
CASSRILNTGELFF
>TRBJ2-2|NA|TRBV5-5
CASSLYRDSYTGELFF
>TRBJ2-7|NA|TRBV6-1
CASSDSRVYEQYF
>TRBJ2-7|once|TRBV5-8
CASSSRVYEQYF
>TRBJ2-5|NA|TRBV5-1
CASSLGQGVQETQYF
>TRBJ2-2|once|TRBV6-6
CASRAGGLNTGELFF
>TRBJ2-3|NA|TRBV20-1
CSILLTDTQYF
>TRBJ1-2|NA|TRBV3-1/TRBV3-2
CASSHRGGYTPNSYGYTF
>TRBJ2-7|few|TRBV29-1
CSVGDSGVEQYF
>TRBJ1-1|NA|TRBV5-1
CASSLRAGDTEAFF
>TRBJ2-5|NA|TRBV5-4
CASSLNGGRVETQYF
>TRBJ2-1|NA|TRBV5-4
CASSSRTSGYNEQFF
>TRBJ2-2|NA|TRBV6-2/TRBV6-3
CASSYEGTGRTGELFF
>TRBJ2-1|NA|TRBV7-8
CASSFPAGGGKFF
>TRBJ2-1|once|TRBV5-1
CASSLGTGGGNEQFF
>TRBJ2-1|NA|TRBV7-2
CASSLSGEWNEQFF
>TRBJ1-2|once|TRBV6-1
CASSEEATGEGYTF
>TRBJ1-5|NA|TRBV28
CASRAGPLILSNQPQHF
>TRBJ1-1|NA|TRBV19
CASRGNGHGWWAFF
>TRBJ1-4|NA|TRBV16
CASSQPGQANEKLFF
>TRBJ2-1|NA|TRBV6-6
CASNLAGGYNEQFF
>TRBJ1-4|NA|TRBV15
CATSRAQGGYEKLFF
>TRBJ2-7|NA|TRBV10-3
CAISLKTGTYEQYF
>TRBJ1-6|few|TRBV6-5
CASSPRTGRDSPLHF
>TRBJ2-2|NA|TRBV21-1
CASITSRGLNTGELFF
>TRBJ2-1|NA|TRBV4-2
CASSQEEIRAAYNEQFF
>TRBJ1-1|NA|TRBV5-6
CASSLLVAANTEAFF
>TRBJ2-7|NA|TRBV30
CAWSVGLAGYEQYF
>TRBJ1-2|NA|TRBV6-5
CASRGAGQLNYGYTF
>TRBJ2-5|NA|TRBV2
CASSVEGRETQYF
>TRBJ2-5|NA|TRBV27
CASSLDGVQETQYF
>TRBJ2-7|few|TRBV6-5
CASSRSWGSYEQYF
>TRBJ2-6|NA|TRBV5-6
CASSFGWDSTFSGANVLTF
>TRBJ1-2|NA|TRBV5-4
CASSWGTGNYGYTF
>TRBJ2-6|NA|TRBV27
CASSLDGRSGANVLTF
>TRBJ2-3|NA|TRBV7-3
CASSPRLAGTDTQYF
>TRBJ2-7|NA|TRBV27
CASSFSGDSYEQYF
>TRBJ2-7|NA|TRBV6-5
CASSLMGDTYEQYF
>TRBJ2-1|NA|TRBV7-8
CASSRTSGGNDEQFF
>TRBJ1-1|NA|TRBV5-1
CASSWDGKNTEAFF
>TRBJ2-5|NA|TRBV2
CASSERRVAGGVETQYF
>TRBJ2-3|NA|TRBV5-1
CASSLDRLPQYF
>TRBJ2-3|NA|TRBV5-1
CASSPGMRRGTDTQYF
>TRBJ2-5|NA|TRBV28
CASSSGDGQETQYF
>TRBJ2-3|few|TRBV12-5
CASGSWGQDTQYF
>TRBJ2-7|NA|TRBV12-3/TRBV12-4
CASSPGGSEQYF
>TRBJ2-3|NA|TRBV6-1
CASSALRAEITDTQYF
>TRBJ1-1|NA|TRBV7-8
CASSPLLAGMNTEAFF
>TRBJ1-5|once|TRBV3-1/TRBV3-2
CASSQDEGGISQPQHF
>TRBJ1-1|NA|TRBV6-2/TRBV6-3
CASSNSRASMNTEAFF